A selection of T cell receptor beta chains follows, all from one sample in a study of blood T cells in healthy people across ages. MiXCR was run by TCRdb on the 5' RACE reads, yielding one entry per CDR3 protein. The table includes over a million distinct CDR3 sequences, approximately 25% detected once. The sample also formed part of further work on T cells of mothers and their children.

Sequencing used blood. The receptors derive from a girl aged 2 to 9 in good health. Each CDR3 is given with its conserved first and last residue. The D gene is left open where the match is weak. The size field is filled for only some rows; it gives once, few, many or a size class.

j_call v_call d_call clone_size cdr3_aa cdr3_nt
TRBJ1-4 TRBV12-3/TRBV12-4 NA few CASSLKQFNEKLFF TGTGCCAGCAGTTTGAAACAGTTTAATGAAAAACTGTTTTTT
TRBJ2-4 TRBV6-5 NA few CASRPGTLVKNIQYF TGTGCCAGCAGACCCGGGACCCTAGTAAAAAACATTCAGTACTTC
TRBJ2-3 TRBV24-1 NA NA CATSDFLAGATDTQYF TGTGCCACCAGTGATTTTTTGGCAGGGGCCACAGATACGCAGTATTTT
TRBJ1-6 TRBV6-5 NA NA CASSQMGGGNSPLHF TGTGCCAGCAGCCAAATGGGGGGTGGTAATTCACCCCTCCACTTT
TRBJ2-5 TRBV28 NA few CASSQDPAPETQYF TGTGCCAGCTCGCAGGACCCAGCTCCGGAGACCCAGTACTTC
TRBJ1-1 TRBV4-1 NA NA CASSQAEDTEAFF TGCGCCAGCAGCCAGGCGGAAGACACTGAAGCTTTCTTT
TRBJ1-5 TRBV12-3/TRBV12-4 TRBD1 NA CASRGQGGYQPQHF TGTGCCAGCAGGGGACAGGGGGGATATCAGCCCCAGCATTTT
TRBJ2-6 TRBV28 NA NA CASSLSGLSGANVLTF TGTGCCAGCAGTTTATCCGGCCTTTCTGGGGCCAACGTCCTGACTTTC
TRBJ2-1 TRBV7-7 TRBD2 NA CASSILAGAVNEQFF TGTGCTAGCAGCATACTAGCGGGAGCGGTCAATGAGCAGTTCTTC
TRBJ2-7 TRBV4-1 TRBD2 many CASSLESGTYYEQYF TGCGCCAGCAGCCTAGAGAGCGGGACCTACTACGAGCAGTACTTC
TRBJ2-5 TRBV7-3 TRBD2 few CASSPVAGGPGETQYF TGTGCCAGCAGCCCCGTAGCGGGGGGGCCGGGAGAGACCCAGTACTTC
TRBJ2-7 TRBV12-3/TRBV12-4 NA few CASSLLAGQSREQYF TGTGCCAGCAGTCTCCTTGCGGGGCAGTCTAGGGAGCAGTACTTC
TRBJ2-7 TRBV20-1 TRBD2 NA CSAGRGLETYEQYF TGCAGTGCTGGGAGGGGACTAGAAACCTACGAGCAGTACTTC
TRBJ1-2 TRBV11-1 NA NA CASSLYREDGYTF TGTGCCAGCAGCTTATACCGGGAAGATGGCTACACCTTC
TRBJ2-7 TRBV4-1 NA few CASRGGIKTYEQYF TGCGCCAGCAGAGGCGGCATTAAGACCTACGAGCAGTACTTC
TRBJ2-1 TRBV7-3 TRBD1 NA CASSFTGASYNEQFF TGTGCCAGCAGCTTTACAGGGGCCTCCTACAATGAGCAGTTCTTC
TRBJ1-1 TRBV4-3 TRBD1 few CASSQDGTGVKAFF TGCGCCAGCAGCCAAGATGGAACAGGGGTGAAAGCTTTCTTT
TRBJ2-1 TRBV11-2 NA NA CASSPPWVSYNEQFF TGTGCCAGCAGCCCCCCATGGGTCTCCTACAATGAGCAGTTCTTC
TRBJ1-2 TRBV12-3/TRBV12-4 NA NA CASSLQALGGYTF TGTGCCAGCAGTTTACAAGCCCTCGGGGGCTACACCTTC
TRBJ2-4 TRBV20-1 NA few CSTREVGKNIQYF TGCAGTACTCGAGAGGTGGGGAAAAACATTCAGTACTTC
TRBJ2-5 TRBV7-7 NA NA CASSLRGERGEETQYF TGTGCTAGCAGCTTAAGGGGGGAGCGAGGGGAAGAGACCCAGTACTTC
TRBJ1-2 TRBV6-5 NA NA CASSVGGFAYGYTF TGTGCCAGCAGTGTGGGGGGTTTCGCCTATGGCTACACCTTC
TRBJ1-1 TRBV6-6 NA NA CASSRQGYAEAFF TGTGCCAGCAGCCGTCAGGGGTATGCTGAAGCTTTCTTT
TRBJ2-5 TRBV13 NA NA CASSLRETSAETQYF TGTGCCAGCAGCCTACGGGAGACCTCTGCGGAGACCCAGTACTTC
TRBJ2-6 TRBV19 NA NA CASSKLIGANVLTF TGTGCCAGTTCGAAGCTCATTGGGGCCAACGTCCTGACTTTC
TRBJ1-2 TRBV5-1 NA few CASSPTESSYGYTF TGCGCCAGCAGCCCTACCGAGAGTAGCTATGGCTACACCTTC
TRBJ1-5 TRBV12-3/TRBV12-4 NA NA CASFSGVQPQHF TGTGCCTCTTTCTCTGGGGTCCAGCCCCAGCATTTT
TRBJ2-1 TRBV20-1 NA few CSATWSGSQFF TGCAGTGCGACTTGGAGCGGCTCTCAGTTCTTC
TRBJ2-1 TRBV4-1 TRBD2 NA CASSQFILAGGSSYNEQFF TGCGCCAGCAGCCAATTTATCCTAGCGGGAGGGAGCTCCTACAATGAGCAGTTCTTC
TRBJ1-2 TRBV12-3/TRBV12-4 NA NA CASSLIGVRNYGYTF TGTGCCAGCAGTTTAATAGGGGTTCGTAACTATGGCTACACCTTC
TRBJ2-7 TRBV20-1 NA NA CSARDFVTYEQYF TGCAGTGCTAGAGATTTTGTAACCTACGAGCAGTACTTC
TRBJ1-3 TRBV7-9 NA once CATSSRGSGNTIYF TGTGCCACTTCGTCGAGAGGCTCTGGAAACACCATATATTTT
TRBJ2-5 TRBV4-2 NA NA CASSQVYISDQETQYF TGTGCCAGCAGCCAAGTGTACATTAGCGATCAAGAGACCCAGTACTTC
TRBJ2-7 TRBV2 NA few CASSWDGHYEQYF TGTGCCAGCAGTTGGGACGGACACTACGAGCAGTACTTC
TRBJ1-2 TRBV9 NA NA CASSVEEQGNHGYTF TGTGCCAGCAGCGTAGAGGAACAGGGAAACCATGGCTACACCTTC
TRBJ1-2 TRBV29-1 NA NA CSVEAEYYGYTF TGCAGCGTTGAGGCCGAGTACTATGGCTACACCTTC